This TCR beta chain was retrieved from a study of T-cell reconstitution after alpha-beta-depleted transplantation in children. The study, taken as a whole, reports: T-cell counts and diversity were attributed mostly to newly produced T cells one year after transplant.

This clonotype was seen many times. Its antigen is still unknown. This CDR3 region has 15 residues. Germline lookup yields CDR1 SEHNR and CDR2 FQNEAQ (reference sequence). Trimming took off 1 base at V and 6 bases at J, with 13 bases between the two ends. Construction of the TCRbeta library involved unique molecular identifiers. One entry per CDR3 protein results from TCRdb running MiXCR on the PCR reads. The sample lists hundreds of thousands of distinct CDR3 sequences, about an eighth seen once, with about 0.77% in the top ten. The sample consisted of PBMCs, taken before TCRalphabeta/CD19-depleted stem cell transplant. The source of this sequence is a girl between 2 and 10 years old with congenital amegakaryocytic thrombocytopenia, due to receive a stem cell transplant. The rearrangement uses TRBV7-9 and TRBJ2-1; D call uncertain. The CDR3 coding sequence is TGTGCCAGCAGCTTAGTTGGTCTAGTCGGCAATGAGCAGTTCTTC. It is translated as CASSLVGLVGNEQFF.